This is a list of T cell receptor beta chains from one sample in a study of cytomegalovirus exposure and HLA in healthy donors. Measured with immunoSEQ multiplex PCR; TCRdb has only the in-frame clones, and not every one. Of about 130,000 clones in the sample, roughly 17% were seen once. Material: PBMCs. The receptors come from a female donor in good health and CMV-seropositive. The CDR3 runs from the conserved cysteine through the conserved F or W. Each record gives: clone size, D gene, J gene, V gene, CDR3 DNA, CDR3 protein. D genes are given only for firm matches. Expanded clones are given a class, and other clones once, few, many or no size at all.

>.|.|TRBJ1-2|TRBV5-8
TGTGCCAGCAGCCCAGTCGTAGCGGGGGGTCGTGATGGCTACACCTTC
CASSPVVAGGRDGYTF
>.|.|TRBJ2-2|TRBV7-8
TGTGCCAGCAGCTTAGAAAGGCAGGCGGGAATCACCGGGGAGCTGTTTTTT
CASSLERQAGITGELFF
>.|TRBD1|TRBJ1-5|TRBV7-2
TGTGCCAGCAGAGATCCGGGACAGGGGGCGCAGCCCCAGCATTTT
CASRDPGQGAQPQHF
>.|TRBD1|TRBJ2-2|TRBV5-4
TGTGCCAGCAGCCCGGACAGGGGGTCGGAGCTGTTTTTT
CASSPDRGSELFF
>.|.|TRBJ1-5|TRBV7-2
TGTGCCAGCAGCTTAGAGGTGGGGGGGGCGGGTCAGCCCCAGCATTTT
CASSLEVGGAGQPQHF
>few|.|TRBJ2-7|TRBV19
TGTGCCAGTAGTAGGGGGGGGCCTTACGAGCAGTACTTC
CASSRGGPYEQYF
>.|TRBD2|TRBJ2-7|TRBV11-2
TGTGCCAGCAGCTTAGCCGCGGTAGCGGGAGTCTACGAGCAGTACTTC
CASSLAAVAGVYEQYF
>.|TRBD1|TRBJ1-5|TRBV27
TGTGCCAGCAGTTCGGACAGGGGGCCATATAGCAATCAGCCCCAGCATTTT
CASSSDRGPYSNQPQHF
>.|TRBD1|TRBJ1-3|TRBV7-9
TGTGCCAGCAGCCCGGTGACAGGGAAGAGTGGAAACACCATATATTTT
CASSPVTGKSGNTIYF
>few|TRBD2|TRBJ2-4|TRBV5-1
TGCGCCAGCAGCACCCGACTAGCGGGGGGGTATCTTAACATTCAGTACTTC
CASSTRLAGGYLNIQYF
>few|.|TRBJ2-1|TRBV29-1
TGCAGCGTTGGACTGAACGGTGTGAATGAGCAGTTCTTC
CSVGLNGVNEQFF
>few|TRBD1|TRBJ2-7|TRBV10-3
TGTGCCATCAGTGACCCAAATGTGGGACAGGGGTTCTTC
CAISDPNVGQGFF
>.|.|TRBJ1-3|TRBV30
TGTGCCTGGAGTGTAAACAGCGGAAACACCATATATTTT
CAWSVNSGNTIYF
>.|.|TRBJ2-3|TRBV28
TGTGCCAGCAGCGATCTCGGACAGATCCACTTCACAGATACGCAGTATTTT
CASSDLGQIHFTDTQYF
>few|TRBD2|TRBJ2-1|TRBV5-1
TGCGCCAGCAGCCGGCTACTTAGCGGGGATGAGCAGTTCTTC
CASSRLLSGDEQFF
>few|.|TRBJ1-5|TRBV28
TGTGCCAGCAGTTTACCGACAATGTTGAGCAATCAGCCCCAGCATTTT
CASSLPTMLSNQPQHF
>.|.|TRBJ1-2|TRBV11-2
TGTGCCAGCAGCTTAGATATAGGGAGGGCCGGCTACACCTTC
CASSLDIGRAGYTF
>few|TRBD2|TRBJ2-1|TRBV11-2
TGTGCCAGCTCCCTAGGACTAGGCGACAATGAGCAGTTCTTC
CASSLGLGDNEQFF
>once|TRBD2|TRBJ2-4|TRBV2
TGTGCCAGCAGTGGACTAGCGGGGGTAAACATTCAGTACTTC
CASSGLAGVNIQYF
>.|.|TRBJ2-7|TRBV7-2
TGTGCCAGCAGCTTATCCCTATCCTACGAGCAGTACTTC
CASSLSLSYEQYF
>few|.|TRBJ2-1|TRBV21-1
TGTGCCAGCAGAAAGTACCGGGAAAGGGACAATGAGCAGTTCTTC
CASRKYRERDNEQFF
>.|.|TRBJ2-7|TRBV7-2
TGTGCCAGCAGCTCCTACTCCTACGAGCAGTACTTC
CASSSYSYEQYF
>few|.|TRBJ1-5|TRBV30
TGTGCCTGGAGTGCGTCAGGGGCGAGCAATCAGCCCCAGCATTTT
CAWSASGASNQPQHF
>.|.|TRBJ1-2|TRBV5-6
TGTGCCAGCACCGTAGACAGATACTATGGCTACAACTTC
CASTVDRYYGYNF
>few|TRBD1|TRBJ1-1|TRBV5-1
TGCGCCAGCAGCGGGGACAGTTATTTCACTGAAGCTTTCTTT
CASSGDSYFTEAFF
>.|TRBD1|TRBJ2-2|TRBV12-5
TGTGCTAGTGGGCAGGGGGCCGGGGAGCTGTTTTTT
CASGQGAGELFF
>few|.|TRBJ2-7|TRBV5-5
TGTGCCAGCAGCTCGACAGGGACTGCTTACGAGCAGTACTTC
CASSSTGTAYEQYF
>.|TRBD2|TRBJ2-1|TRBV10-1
TGCGCCAGCAGTGCCGGACTAGCGGGGGTGGGCTGGAATGAGCAGTTCTTC
CASSAGLAGVGWNEQFF
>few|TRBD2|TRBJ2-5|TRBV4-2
TGTGCCAGCAGCCAACAAGCGGGGGGGCTAGGAGAGACCCAGTACTTC
CASSQQAGGLGETQYF
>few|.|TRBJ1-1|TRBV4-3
TGCGCCAGCAGCCAGCGCACGGGGGACACTGAAGCTTTCTTT
CASSQRTGDTEAFF
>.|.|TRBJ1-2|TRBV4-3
TGCGCCAGCAGCCCCGAGGACAGTGGAAACTATGGCTACACCTTC
CASSPEDSGNYGYTF
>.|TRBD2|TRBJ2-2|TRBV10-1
TGCGCCAGCAGTGACCTACTAGCGGGGGACGCGAACACCGGGGAGCTGTTTTTT
CASSDLLAGDANTGELFF
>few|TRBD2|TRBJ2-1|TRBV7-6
TGTGCCAGCAGCCCTAGAGACGTACCCGGGACTAGCATCCACAATGAGCAGTTCTTC
CASSPRDVPGTSIHNEQFF
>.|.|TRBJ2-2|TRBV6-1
TGTGCCAGCACTAGGACAGTTCTGGTCTCCGGGGAGCTGTTTTTT
CASTRTVLVSGELFF
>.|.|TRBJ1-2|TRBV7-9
TGTGCCAGCAGCTCACCCGGCGGCGGATACTATGGCTACACCTTC
CASSSPGGGYYGYTF
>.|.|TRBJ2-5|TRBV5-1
TGCGCCAGCAGCGGGGGCCCCCCCTGGGCCCAGTACTTC
CASSGGPPWAQYF
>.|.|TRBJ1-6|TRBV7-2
TGTGCCAGCAGCTTATACGGGAGCCAGATGGGGAATTCACCCCTCCACTTT
CASSLYGSQMGNSPLHF
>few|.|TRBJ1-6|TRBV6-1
TGTGCCAGCAGTGAAGGGGAGAGCTCCTATAATTCACCCCTCCACTTT
CASSEGESSYNSPLHF
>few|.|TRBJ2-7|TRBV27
TGTGCCAGCAGCCCGGGACTCTACGAGCAGTACTTC
CASSPGLYEQYF
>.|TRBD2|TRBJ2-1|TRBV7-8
TGTGCCAGCAGCCCCGGGACTAGCGCCTACAATGAGCAGTTCTTC
CASSPGTSAYNEQFF
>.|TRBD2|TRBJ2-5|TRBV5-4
TGTGCCAGCAGCTTGCTTTCGGGCGGGGGGCCGGGGGAGACCCAGTACTTC
CASSLLSGGGPGETQYF
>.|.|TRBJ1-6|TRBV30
TGTGCCTGGGGGACACCAAATCCCTTTTGGACCCTCCACTTT
CAWGTPNPFWTLHF
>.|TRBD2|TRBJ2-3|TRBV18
TGTGCCAGCTCCCCTCGACTAGCGGCTAGCACAGATACGCAGTATTTT
CASSPRLAASTDTQYF
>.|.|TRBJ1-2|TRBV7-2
TGTGCCAGCAGCTTACAGGTGGATTATGGCTACACCTTC
CASSLQVDYGYTF
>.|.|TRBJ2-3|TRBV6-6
TGTGCCAGCAGAGCTCGGTTGGGGCTGGATACGCAGTATTTT
CASRARLGLDTQYF
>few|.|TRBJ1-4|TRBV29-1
TGCAGCGTTGCCCAGGTTAGGGGAAATGCCGGAAAACTGTTTTTT
CSVAQVRGNAGKLFF
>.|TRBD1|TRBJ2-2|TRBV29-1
TGCAGCGTCGTGGTACAGGGGGCTAGGAACACCGGGGAGCTGTTTTTT
CSVVVQGARNTGELFF
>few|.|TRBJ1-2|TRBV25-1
TGTGCCAGCAGTGGCCAGGACAGACGGATAGAGGGCTACACCTTC
CASSGQDRRIEGYTF